This T cell receptor (beta chain) is drawn from a study of blood T cell repertoires in COVID-19. Study at large: From T cells, B-cell-depleted T cells, or PBMCs came the material, which was cDNA or gDNA.

In the authors' methods: Estimates of nucleated cell counts were drawn from the amplification of reference gene primers. Method: immunoSEQ multiplex PCR; TCRdb's copy keeps in-frame clones and lacks some. That table gives V, J and clone size, and the DNA gave D and trimming. The table records about 390,000 clones, over 75% of them present only once. V gave up 0 bases and J gave up 3 bases, with 11 bases separating them. The germline V gene has CDR1 KGHSY and CDR2 FQNENV. This CDR3 spans 16 amino acids. The V gene is TRBV16, the J gene TRBJ2-2, with no clear D. Sequenced: peripheral blood. The sequence was collected from a woman aged 55-69 years with COVID-19, enrolled during active disease. The CDR3 DNA is TGTGCCAGCAGCCAATCCCAGACACCCTACACCGGGGAGCTGTTTTTT. Its translation: CASSQSQTPYTGELFF.